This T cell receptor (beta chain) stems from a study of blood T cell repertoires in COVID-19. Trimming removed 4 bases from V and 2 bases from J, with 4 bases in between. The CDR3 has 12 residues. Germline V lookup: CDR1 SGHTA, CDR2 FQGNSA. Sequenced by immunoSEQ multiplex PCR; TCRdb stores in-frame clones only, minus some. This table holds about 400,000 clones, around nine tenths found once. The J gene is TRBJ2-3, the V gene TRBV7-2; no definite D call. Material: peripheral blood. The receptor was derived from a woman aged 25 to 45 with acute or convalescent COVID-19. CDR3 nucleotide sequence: TGTGCCAGCAGCTCCCTCACAGATACGCAGTATTTT. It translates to CASSSLTDTQYF.